Sequencing of this TCR beta chain was carried out in a study of blood T cell repertoires in COVID-19. Study summary: Specimens from acute and convalescent COVID-19 originated in the United States, Italy and Spain.

Germline V CDR1 and CDR2: SGHDT, YYEEEE. V gave up 0 bases and J gave up 5 bases; unmatched junction bases: 7. CDR3 length: 16 residues. In the authors' workflow: By means of reference gene primer amplification, nucleated cell counts were estimated. The data were produced by immunoSEQ multiplex PCR, yet TCRdb's version contains in-frame clones alone and is incomplete. That table is the source of V, J and clone size, and D and trimming were worked out from the DNA. The repertoire holds under 500,000 clones, with around 88% as singletons. Sequencing was done on a sample of peripheral blood. The receptor comes from a woman in her 30s with acute or convalescent COVID-19. The J gene is TRBJ2-5, the V gene TRBV5-6; TRBD2 aligns across 10 bases. CDR3 in DNA: TGTGCCAGCAGCTTGGGAGCGGGGGGGCGTATTGAGACCCAGTACTTC. The encoded protein is CASSLGAGGRIETQYF.